The 16 T cell receptor beta chains in this list originate from one sample, sequenced in a study of T cell responses to AZD1222 COVID-19 vaccine. TCRdb's table, derived via immunoSEQ multiplex PCR, lists solely in-frame clones and lacks some. The table includes over 130,000 clones, about 92% detected once. Sample: peripheral blood, taken 28 days after the second AZD1222 dose. The receptors shown here come from an adult who received the AZD1222 COVID-19 vaccine.

The chain is built from TRBV25-1 and TRBJ2-7, with D perhaps being TRBD1 or TRBD2 (5 bases each). Trimming removed 3 bases at V and 3 bases at J, with 21 bases between. The length of the CDR3 is 17 residues. Per the germline V gene, CDR1 is MGHDK and CDR2 is SYGVNS. The CDR3 sequence is CASSEERGFLGVYEQYF. As DNA, the CDR3 is TGTGCCAGCAGTGAGGAACGAGGGTTTTTAGGGGTCTACGAGCAGTACTTC.

The rearrangement joins TRBV18 to TRBJ2-7; 8 bases map to TRBD1. The V gene's germline CDR1 is KGHSH and CDR2 LQKENI. Unmatched junction bases numbered 3, after V lost 3 bases and J lost 5 bases. The CDR3 runs to 13 residues. The CDR3 DNA is TGTGCCAGCTCACCGGCCAGGGGGCACGAGCAGTACTTC. This encodes CASSPARGHEQYF.

The rearrangement joins TRBV28 to TRBJ1-2; D is perhaps TRBD1 (6 bases). The V gene lost 3 bases and the J gene lost 3 bases, with 11 bases spanning the gap. This CDR3 is 14 amino acids long. Germline CDR1 and CDR2: MDHEN and SYDVKM. The CDR3 sequence is CASSLSPGDYGYTF. CDR3 nucleotides: TGTGCCAGCAGTTTGTCTCCAGGGGACTATGGCTACACCTTC.

This chain connects TRBV7-7 to TRBJ2-5; D may correspond to TRBD1 or TRBD2 (5 bases each). Deletions cut 3 bases from V and 1 base from J, with 12 bases between. Per the germline V gene, CDR1 is SSHAT and CDR2 is FNYEAQ (reference sequence). The CDR3 has 15 residues. This CDR3 reads CASSFGALGQETQYF. Here the CDR3 DNA reads TGTGCCAGCAGCTTCGGGGCATTGGGCCAAGAGACCCAGTACTTC.

The chain recombines TRBV29-1 with TRBJ2-5; 9 nucleotides agree with TRBD2. This CDR3 has 13 residues. CDR1 is SQVTM and CDR2 is ANQGSEA in the germline V gene. The ends lost 6 bases at V and 3 bases at J; junction bases unmatched: 5. CDR3 sequence (DNA): TGCAGCGTCTTACTAGCGGGTGAAGAGACCCAGTACTTC. Its translation is CSVLLAGEETQYF.

This chain uses TRBV5-4 with TRBJ1-2; D is perhaps TRBD1 (5 bases). Germline-derived CDR1 and CDR2 are SGHNT and YYREEE (reference sequence). The CDR3 sequence is 15 residues long. V shed 0 bases and J shed 1 base, with 10 bases lying between them. CDR3 nucleotide sequence: TGTGCCAGCAGCTTGGAGGGGCGAGGTAACTATGGCTACACCTTC. This gives the protein CASSLEGRGNYGYTF.

The genes are TRBV28 and TRBJ1-2, with no clear D. The germline gives CDR1 MDHEN, CDR2 SYDVKM. CDR3 length: 15 residues. Deletions cut 6 bases from V and 8 bases from J, with 22 bases between. The CDR3, as DNA: TGTGCCAGCAGGCCCCTCCCCTTTGGATCGGAAGGCTACACCTTC. This codes for CASRPLPFGSEGYTF.

The chain joins TRBV27 to TRBJ2-3; D not resolved. V was trimmed by 5 bases and J by 2 bases, leaving 14 bases between them. The germline V gene encodes CDR1 MNHEY and CDR2 SMNVEV (reference sequence). The CDR3 loop spans 15 amino acids. The CDR3 DNA is TGTGCCAGCAGTGCATTACTTCGAAACACAGATACGCAGTATTTT. Its protein is CASSALLRNTDTQYF.

V is TRBV5-1 and J is TRBJ2-3; the match to TRBD1 covers 8 bases. Germline assignment: CDR1 SGHRS and CDR2 YFSETQ. The ends lost 3 bases at V and 13 bases at J; junction bases unmatched: 7. The CDR3 has 12 amino acids. CDR3 DNA sequence: TGCGCCAGCAGCTACCGACAGGGGAAGGAGTATTTT. This translates into CASSYRQGKEYF.

The rearrangement links TRBV11-3 to TRBJ1-2, with D tentatively TRBD1 (6 bases). The CDR3 runs to 16 residues. CDR1 is SGHNT, CDR2 YENEEA, per germline. The ends were cut back, 2 bases at V and 6 bases at J, with 19 bases in the middle. The CDR3 DNA is TGTGCCAGCAGCTTACGGGGGCCCCCGTCTATGGATGGCTACACCTTC. It specifies CASSLRGPPSMDGYTF.

The V call is TRBV24-1, the J call TRBJ2-5; D is unclear. Germline-derived CDR1 and CDR2 are KGHDR and SFDVKD. V dropped 2 bases and J dropped 3 bases, with 9 bases sitting between them. The CDR3 has 14 residues. The CDR3 DNA reads as TGTGCCACCAGTGATTCTTGGCAGAAAGAGACCCAGTACTTC. This encodes CATSDSWQKETQYF.

The chain has TRBV10-3 and TRBJ2-5; 15 positions agree with TRBD2. The J segment lost 6 bases and the V segment lost 3 bases, leaving 5 bases of the junction unmatched. Germline V gene data show CDR1 as ENHRY and CDR2 as SYGVKD. The CDR3 length is 16 residues. The CDR3 sequence is CAISDSGTSGRKTQYF. The CDR3 DNA follows: TGTGCCATCAGTGACTCCGGGACTAGCGGGAGGAAGACCCAGTACTTC.

V and J are TRBV13 and TRBJ2-7; TRBD1 or TRBD2 may be the D gene (5 bases each). Trimming took 4 bases from V and 4 from J, leaving 14 bases between them. The length of the CDR3 is 14 residues. Germline CDR1 and CDR2: PRHDT and FYEKMQ (reference sequence). This CDR3 is CASSSGTGLYEQYF. The CDR3 bases are TGTGCCAGCAGCTCCGGAACAGGACTTTACGAGCAGTACTTC.

The rearrangement links TRBV27 to TRBJ1-3; maybe TRBD1 (6 bases). The CDR3 extends over 15 amino acids. Trimming cost V 4 bases and J 4 bases, with 14 bases left between them. The germline CDR1 and CDR2 sequences are MNHEY and SMNVEV (reference sequence). The CDR3 sequence is CASSSDRRPGNTIYF. CDR3 sequence (DNA): TGTGCCAGCAGTTCCGACAGGCGTCCAGGAAACACCATATATTTT.

The chain combines TRBV10-3 with TRBJ1-3, with 8 bases aligning to TRBD1. The CDR3 is 16 amino acids. V shed 6 bases and J 0 bases; nucleotides not matched to a gene: 7. Per the germline V gene, CDR1 is ENHRY and CDR2 is SYGVKD. The CDR3 here is CAISQTGDTSGNTIYF. The CDR3 DNA sequence: TGTGCCATCAGCCAGACAGGGGACACCTCTGGAAACACCATATATTTT.

This CDR3 reads CAISEGPRYGYTF. The DNA for the CDR3 is TGTGCCATCAGTGAGGGACCCCGGTATGGCTACACCTTC. The chain links TRBV10-3 to TRBJ1-2; D not resolved. V lost 2 bases to trimming and J lost 5 bases, with 9 bases between them. The CDR3 has 13 amino acids. Germline CDR1 reads ENHRY; CDR2 reads SYGVKD.